This T cell receptor beta chain was observed in a study of T-cell memory formation after mild COVID-19. TCRdb reanalysed the 5' RACE reads using MiXCR and keeps one entry per CDR3 protein. Here the sample spans 100,000 to 120,000 distinct CDR3 sequences, about a fifth being singletons. There are 15 residues in the CDR3. Unmatched junction bases numbered 12, after V lost 7 bases and J lost 4 bases. The J gene is TRBJ1-2, the V gene TRBV12-3 or TRBV12-4; the match to TRBD1 covers 7 bases. The receptor was isolated from a man younger than 30 who had mild COVID-19 (a few samples of this study predate the infection). Cell type and time point are not known. The sample consisted of PBMCs or a T cell subset sorted from them (not recorded which). The CDR3 region is CASIPSTGWAYGYTF. CDR3 sequence (DNA): TGTGCCAGCATCCCATCGACAGGGTGGGCCTATGGCTACACCTTC.